This entry lists 14 T cell receptor beta chains sequenced from one sample in a study of human T cells and chemical hapten exposure. TCRdb re-called the RACE reads through MiXCR, storing one row per CDR3 protein. The sample shows some 360,000 distinct CDR3 sequences, roughly 4.6% of them seen only once. Time point noted: pre-sensitization, week 0. The treatment denotes: therapeutic diphenylcyclopropenone sensitization with weekly scalp DPC. This specimen consisted of whole blood, obtained in connection with sensitization to the hapten diphenylcyclopropenone (DPC). The source of these receptors is a woman between 50 and 59 years old with alopecia areata. Some clones in this sample may be carry-over from other donors' samples.

This clonotype has ten or more counts. CDR3 protein: CASSQVPSGGAREQYF. In DNA form, the CDR3 reads TGCGCCAGCAGCCAAGTCCCTAGCGGGGGGGCACGTGAGCAGTACTTC. The chain joins TRBV4-1 to TRBJ2-7, with 12 positions matching TRBD2. Germline V gene data show CDR1 as MGHRA and CDR2 as YSYEKL. The CDR3 extends over 16 amino acids. Germline trimming cut 1 base from V and 7 bases from J; bases unmatched to any gene: 8.

This clonotype was seen many times. The V call is TRBV21-1, the J call TRBJ2-4; no DNA check was done on the table's D call, TRBD1. TRBV21-1 is deemed a pseudogene. The CDR3 length is 15 residues. The DNA of the CDR3 is TGTGCCAGCACCATAAGGGGGGCGGGCCCCGCCATTCAGTACTTC. Translating it yields CASTIRGAGPAIQYF.

This clonotype was found many times. The genes are TRBV4-1 and TRBJ2-1, with 12 bases matching TRBD2. CDR1 and CDR2 from the germline V gene are MGHRA and YSYEKL. This CDR3 spans 22 amino acids. With 3 bases clipped from V and 4 bases from J, the junction kept 22 bases outside the gene matches. CDR3: CASSHVISPTSGSLDLYNEQFF. The CDR3 nucleotides read TGCGCCAGCAGCCACGTCATCTCTCCGACTAGCGGGAGCCTAGATCTTTACAATGAGCAGTTCTTC.

As regards this clonotype: This may stem from a read error, because a much larger clone lies one nucleotide away. The chain couples TRBV6-6 to TRBJ2-5; D uncertain. The ends were cut back, 6 bases at V and 5 bases at J, with 7 bases in the middle. The CDR3 length is 11 residues. CDR1 MNHNY and CDR2 SVGAGI come from the germline V gene (reference sequence). CDR3 bases: TGTGCCAGCAGCCACGGGGAGACCCAGTACTTC. The encoded protein is CASSHGETQYF.

In nucleotides, the CDR3 is TGTGCCAGCAGCGTCTACGGTCTCAACGATGGCTACACCTTC. This codes for CASSVYGLNDGYTF. The chain is built from TRBV9 and TRBJ1-2; D remains ambiguous. V gave up 2 bases and J gave up 6 bases, with 14 bases separating them. The CDR3 is 14 amino acids. The germline CDR1 and CDR2 sequences are SGDLS and YYNGEE.

The V call is TRBV29-1, the J call TRBJ1-1; D possibly corresponds to TRBD1 (5 bases). The CDR3 has 10 amino acids. Germline V gene sequence: CDR1 SQVTM, CDR2 ANQGSEA. V gave up 3 bases and J gave up 11 bases, with 10 bases separating them. The chain's CDR3 is CSVDVGDAFF. The CDR3 region has the DNA TGCAGCGTTGACGTGGGGGACGCTTTCTTT. The full variable domain, with the rest looked up from reference TRBV29-1 and TRBJ1-1, is SAVISQKPSRDICQRGTSLTIQCQVDSQVTMMFWYRQQPGQSLTLIATANQGSEATYESGFVIDKFPISRPNLTFSTLTVSNMSPEDSSIYLCSVDVGDAFFGQGTRLTVV.

This clonotype showed up just once. V is TRBV6-4 and J is TRBJ2-3, with D unclear. The CDR3 contains 14 residues. CDR1 and CDR2 (germline): MRHNA, SNTAGT. Trimming cost V 6 bases and J 2 bases, with 12 bases left between them. The CDR3 loop is CASSAGSTTDTQYF. The CDR3 DNA sequence: TGTGCCAGCAGCGCCGGGTCGACCACAGATACGCAGTATTTT.

V is TRBV6-6 and J is TRBJ1-1; D not resolved. The ends were cut back, 7 bases at V and 2 bases at J, with 8 bases in the middle. CDR1 is MNHNY, CDR2 SVGAGI, per germline (reference sequence). The CDR3 has 12 amino acids. CDR3 bases: TGTGCCAGCATAGAACACAACACTGAAGCTTTCTTT. It codes for CASIEHNTEAFF.

This clonotype has at least ten counts. V is TRBV2 and J is TRBJ2-7, with D tentatively TRBD2 (5 bases). The germline V gene has CDR1 SNHLY and CDR2 FYNNEI. Trimming took off 7 bases at V and 6 bases at J, with 10 bases between the two ends. The CDR3 has 11 amino acids. CDR3 nucleotide sequence: TGTGCCAGCATGAGGGAGAGCGAGCAGTACTTC. Translated: CASMRESEQYF.

This clonotype was recorded a few times. The CDR3 loop reads CASSLDRVGYGYTF. In DNA form, the CDR3 reads TGTGCCAGCAGCTTGGACAGGGTTGGCTATGGCTACACCTTC. The V and J genes are TRBV5-6 and TRBJ1-2; a weak D match, TRBD1 (6 bases). This CDR3 region has 14 residues. Germline loops: CDR1 SGHDT, CDR2 YYEEEE. Between the trimmed V and J ends, which lost 0 bases and 4 bases, there was a span of 10 bases.

This clonotype came up a few times. V usage is TRBV28 and J usage is TRBJ1-2; no clear D. The CDR3 extends over 15 amino acids. The V and J ends lost 4 bases and 7 bases respectively, with 19 bases between them. CDR1 MDHEN and CDR2 SYDVKM come from the germline V gene. The DNA for the CDR3 is TGTGCCAGCAGTTCGGGTACAAGGCCGTCCCCTGGCTACACCTTC. Its protein is CASSSGTRPSPGYTF.

Only a few counts were recorded for this clonotype. The rearrangement joins TRBV12-3 or TRBV12-4 to TRBJ1-5; D remains ambiguous. V lost 6 bases and J lost 7, with 22 bases in between. The CDR3 consists of 16 residues. Here the CDR3 DNA reads TGTGCCAGCAGAAGCATCCCTCCATTAGAAGGGCAGCCCCAGCATTTT. Translation gives CASRSIPPLEGQPQHF.

This clonotype was picked up a small number of times. The chain employs TRBV20-1 and TRBJ2-4; possibly TRBD2 for D (6 bases). V was shortened by 0 bases and J by 0 bases, with 12 bases between the two germline ends. The germline CDR1 and CDR2 sequences are DFQATT and SNEGSKA (reference sequence). The CDR3 runs 16 residues. The CDR3 coding sequence is TGCAGTGCTAGAGATAAGGCGGGGTTAGCCAAAAACATTCAGTACTTC. This encodes CSARDKAGLAKNIQYF.

The chain recombines TRBV4-3 with TRBJ1-6; D gene uncertain. CDR3 length equals 15 residues. The V gene's germline CDR1 is LGHNA and CDR2 YSLEER. Trimming removed 0 bases at V and 5 bases at J, with 8 bases between. This CDR3 is CASSQDQDDNSPLHF. The CDR3 DNA sequence: TGCGCCAGCAGCCAAGACCAGGACGATAATTCACCCCTCCACTTT.